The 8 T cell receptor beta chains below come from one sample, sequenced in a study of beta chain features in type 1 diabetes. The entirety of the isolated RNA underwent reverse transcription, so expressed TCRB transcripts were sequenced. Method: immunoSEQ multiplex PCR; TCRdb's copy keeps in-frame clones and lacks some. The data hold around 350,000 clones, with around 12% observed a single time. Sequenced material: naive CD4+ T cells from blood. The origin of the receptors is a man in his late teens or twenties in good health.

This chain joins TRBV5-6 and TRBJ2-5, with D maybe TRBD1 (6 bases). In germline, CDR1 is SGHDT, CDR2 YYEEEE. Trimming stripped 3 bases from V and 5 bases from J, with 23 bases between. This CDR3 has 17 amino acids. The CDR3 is CASSSLRLDSLGETQYF. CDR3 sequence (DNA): TGTGCCAGCAGCTCCTTGCGACTGGACAGTCTAGGGGAGACCCAGTACTTC.

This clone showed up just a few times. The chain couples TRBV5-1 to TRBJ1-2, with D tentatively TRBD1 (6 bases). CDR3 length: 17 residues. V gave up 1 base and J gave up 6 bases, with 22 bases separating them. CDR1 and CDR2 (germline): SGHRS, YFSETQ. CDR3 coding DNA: TGCGCCAGCAGCTTGTGGGTTCAGCAGGGGAAGAAGAATGGCTACACCTTC. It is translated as CASSLWVQQGKKNGYTF.

CDR3 protein: CASSLDISGGVNEQFF. Here the CDR3 DNA reads TGTGCCAGCAGCTTAGACATTAGCGGGGGCGTGAATGAGCAGTTCTTC. The chain has TRBV13 and TRBJ2-1; 9 nucleotides line up with TRBD2. CDR1 and CDR2 from the germline V gene are PRHDT and FYEKMQ (reference sequence). The CDR3 is 16 residues long. V lost 1 base to trimming and J lost 7 bases; unmatched junction nucleotides: 8.

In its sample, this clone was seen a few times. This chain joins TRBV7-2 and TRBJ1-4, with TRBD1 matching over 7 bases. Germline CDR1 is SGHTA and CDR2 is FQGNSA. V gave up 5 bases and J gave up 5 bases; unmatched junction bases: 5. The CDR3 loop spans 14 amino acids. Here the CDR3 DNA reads TGTGCCAGCAGCCGACAGGGACCGAATGAAAAACTGTTTTTT. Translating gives CASSRQGPNEKLFF.

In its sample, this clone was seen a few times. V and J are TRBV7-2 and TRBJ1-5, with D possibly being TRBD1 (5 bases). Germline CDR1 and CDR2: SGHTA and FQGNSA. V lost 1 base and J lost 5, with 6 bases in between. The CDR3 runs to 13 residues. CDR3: CASSLVQDQPQHF. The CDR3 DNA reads TGTGCCAGCAGCTTAGTACAGGATCAGCCCCAGCATTTT. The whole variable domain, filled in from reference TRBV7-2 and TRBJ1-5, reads GAGVSQSPSNKVTEKGKDVELRCDPISGHTALYWYRQSLGQGLEFLIYFQGNSAPDKSGLPSDRFSAERTGGSVSTLTIQRTQQEDSAVYLCASSLVQDQPQHFGDGTRLSIL.

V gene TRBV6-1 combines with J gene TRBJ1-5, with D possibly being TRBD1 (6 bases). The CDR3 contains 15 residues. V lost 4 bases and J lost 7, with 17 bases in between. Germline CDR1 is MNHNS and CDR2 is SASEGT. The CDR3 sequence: CASSGPGQIFQPQHF. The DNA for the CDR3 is TGTGCCAGCAGTGGACCGGGACAAATATTCCAGCCCCAGCATTTT.

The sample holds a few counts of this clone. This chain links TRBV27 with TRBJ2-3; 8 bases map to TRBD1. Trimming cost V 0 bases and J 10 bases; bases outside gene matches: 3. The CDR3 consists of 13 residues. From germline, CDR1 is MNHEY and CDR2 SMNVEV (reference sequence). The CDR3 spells CASSLSGQGAQYF. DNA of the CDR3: TGTGCCAGCAGTTTATCAGGACAGGGAGCGCAGTATTTT.

This CDR3 reads CASSYSVTRSNSPLHF. DNA for the CDR3: TGTGCCAGCAGTTACTCGGTGACAAGAAGCAACTCACCCCTCCACTTT. The chain couples TRBV6-5 to TRBJ1-6; no clear D gene. The germline gives CDR1 MNHEY, CDR2 SVGAGI. Trimming pared 0 bases from V and 10 bases from J, leaving 16 bases between. This CDR3 spans 16 amino acids.